Detailed here is one T cell receptor beta chain. This clone was seen just once. Its antigen specificity is not known. It has no much larger one-base neighbor in the sample; base qualities were not kept. Libraries were built with the immunoSEQ multiplex PCR assay. In most patients, genomic DNA was isolated using the Qiagen DNeasy Blood and Tissue Kit and sent frozen to Adaptive Biotechnologies for TCR sequencing. High-throughput TCR-beta CDR3 sequencing of genomic DNA from most patients was performed by Adaptive Biotechnologies. Per the authors' processing: Adaptive's ImmunoSEQ software supplied the TCR sequencing data for 15 to 20 patients, while MiXCR and VDJtools were used to process a few other patients. To correct CD4 versus CD8 sorting errors, any sequence found in both subsets at a frequency ratio below 5:1 was removed. CDR3 nucleotide sequences shared by donor and recipient were removed because the origin of these sequences could not be assigned. To be classed as alloreactive, a clone needed at least 2-fold expansion over unstimulated cells and a minimum CFSE-low frequency of 0.002% (template counts) or 0.001% (read counts). A clone was considered mappable if detected in the sequenced pre-transplant spleen, lymph node, or MLR CFSE-low populations of the donor or recipient. The cumulative frequency of alloreactive clones was calculated as a percentage of all sequences, weighted by copy number. TCRdb provides this immuneACCESS table in a form limited to in-frame rearrangements. Some clones are lacking; in checked studies, under half of them reflect an unresolved V gene, and why the rest are absent is not known. V, J and clone size derive from that table, while D and trimming were established from the DNA sequence. The table for this sample lists over 75,000 clones; 80% to 95% of them were counted only once. The ten largest clones add up to about 0.072% of the sample.

This specimen belongs to a study of graft-versus-host responses after intestinal transplantation (TCRdb year 2021). With respect to the entire study: The transplants that recipients got were multivisceral, liver-intestinal, or isolated intestinal. Rather than going through the commercial service, samples from three later patients were sequenced in-house on an Illumina MiSeq and processed with MiXCR. After intestinal transplantation, graft-versus-host and host-versus-graft alloreactive T cell clones were followed in the graft, circulation and bone marrow using bulk TCR-beta CDR3 sequencing. To identify alloreactive clones, pre-transplant mixed lymphocyte reaction products were sequenced and then compared with unstimulated pre-transplant donor and recipient T cells. Donor T cell macrochimerism was defined as a peak of at least 4% donor T cells among recipient peripheral blood mononuclear cells. Every recipient was given anti-thymocyte globulin induction, followed by approximately 3 years of maintenance tacrolimus and steroids. Of the 20 to 30 intestinal transplant recipients enrolled in the cohort, one of whom was a retransplant, a few patients without pretransplant specimens were excluded. Broader findings and caveats from the paper: The relatively low number and heterogeneity of intestinal transplant patients limited the conclusions. Patients with donor T cell macrochimerism had high GvH to HvG T cell clonal ratios in their allografts. Early after transplant, declines in HvG clones were associated with peak levels of circulating GvH clones. GvH clones were detected in recipient bone marrow, and some appeared earlier in ileal mucosa or blood, consistent with an intestinal mucosal origin.

V loses 2 bases of germline sequence and J loses 6 bases, and the interval between the two ends is 11 bases. The CDR3 runs 13 amino acids, cysteine and phenylalanine included. Just the 39-base CDR3 DNA is kept, in frame starting at base 1. CDR1 and CDR2 are read off the germline V gene as SGDLS and YYNGEE. What the time point label conveys for this sample: cells obtained before transplantation from donor or recipient. CD3+CD4+ and CD3+CD8+ populations were FACS-sorted from unstimulated pre-transplant donor and recipient cells taken from spleen or lymph nodes. The sample consisted of unstimulated CD8+ T cells sorted from spleen or lymph node cells, taken before transplant. The rearranged chain carries TRBV9 and TRBJ1-1, with a weak D call of TRBD1 (6 bases match). This clonotype originated in a human donor who was the organ donor for an intestinal transplant. The DNA sequence is TGTGCCAGCAGCGTTCCAGGGGCCGCTGAAGCTTTCTTT. This encodes CASSVPGAAEAFF. Outside the CDR3, residues come from the reference TRBV9 and TRBJ1-1 proteins, so the full variable domain is: DSGVTQTPKHLITATGQRVTLRCSPRSGDLSVYWYQQSLDQGLQFLIQYYNGEERAKGNILERFSAQQFPDLHSELNLSSLELGDSALYFCASSVPGAAEAFFGQGTRLTVV.